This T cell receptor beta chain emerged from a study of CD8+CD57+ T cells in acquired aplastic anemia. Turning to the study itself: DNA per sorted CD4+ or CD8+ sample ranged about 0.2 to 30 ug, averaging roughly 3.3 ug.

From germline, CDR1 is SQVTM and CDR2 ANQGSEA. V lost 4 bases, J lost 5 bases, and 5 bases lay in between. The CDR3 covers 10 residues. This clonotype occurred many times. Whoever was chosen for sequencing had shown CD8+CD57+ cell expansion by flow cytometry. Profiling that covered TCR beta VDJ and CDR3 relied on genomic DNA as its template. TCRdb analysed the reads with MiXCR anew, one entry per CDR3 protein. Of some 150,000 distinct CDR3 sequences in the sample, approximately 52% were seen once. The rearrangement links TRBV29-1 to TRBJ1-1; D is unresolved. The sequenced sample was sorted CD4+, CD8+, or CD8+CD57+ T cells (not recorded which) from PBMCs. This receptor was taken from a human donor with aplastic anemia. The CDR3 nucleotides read TGCAGCGTTGGTCGAACTGAAGCTTTCTTT. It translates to CSVGRTEAFF.